Listed below are T cell receptor beta chains from one sample, sequenced in a study of regulatory T cells in long-lasting Graves disease. Using its own MiXCR run on the multiplex PCR reads, TCRdb lists one record per CDR3 protein. The data show approximately 500,000 distinct CDR3 sequences, around a fifth seen once. Sequenced here: peripheral blood mononuclear cells (PBMCs), sampled when the disease was refractory, from a patient treated with antithyroid drugs. Receptors originate from a female donor with Graves disease. Both conserved end residues are part of each CDR3.

TRBV20-1	TRBJ2-5	CSAIAGTYQETQYF
TRBV28	TRBJ2-2	CASRPIPLVGANTGELFF
TRBV20-1	TRBJ1-2	CSARGSGDYGYTF
TRBV28	TRBJ2-7	CASYTSGTGIYEQYF
TRBV2	TRBJ1-5	CASSEEVGLSNQPQHF
TRBV3-1	TRBJ2-7	CASSQGPVGYEQYF
TRBV3-1	TRBJ1-1	CASSPRQGQEAFF
TRBV11-3	TRBJ1-4	CASSLDYGGSAEKLFF
TRBV13	TRBJ2-7	CASSLGEWGSSYEQYF
TRBV19	TRBJ2-7	CASSMLGRSEQYF
TRBV28	NA	CASSSPPGTSGIGEQFF
TRBV7-9	TRBJ2-2	CASSRTHGRYTGELFF
TRBV7-2	TRBJ2-7	CASSSDRASDEQYF
TRBV9	TRBJ1-2	CASSVATGVHHTF
TRBV12-3/TRBV12-4	TRBJ2-7	CASSLGWGPVYEQYF
TRBV13	TRBJ1-1	CASSFQGENTEAFF
TRBV30	TRBJ2-2	CAWSNPWTGVFIGELFF
TRBV27	TRBJ1-5	CASSLIGGATSNQPQHF
TRBV6-1	TRBJ2-7	CASSQGVNYEQYF
TRBV6-5	TRBJ2-7	CASSYRTVLGRDGNEQYF
TRBV9	TRBJ1-2	CASSVGVGSTHGYTF
TRBV13	TRBJ2-1	CASSRAGGAYNEQFF
TRBV20-1	TRBJ1-1	CSANLGVPNTEAFF
TRBV28	TRBJ1-2	CASNLWGQGGGYTF
TRBV30	TRBJ2-7	CAWSGVSYEQYF
TRBV6-2/TRBV6-3	TRBJ2-3	CASSYSWGAPGATQYF
TRBV13	TRBJ2-7	CASSPAPNYEQYF
TRBV5-1	TRBJ1-1	CASEGMNTEAFF
TRBV20-1	TRBJ1-1	CSAARGAVGTEAFF
TRBV20-1	TRBJ2-7	CSARDTDTGVSPYEQYF
TRBV6-2/TRBV6-3	TRBJ2-5	CASSLRRGSGETQYF
TRBV19	TRBJ1-5	CASRLEGSNQPQHF
TRBV11-2	TRBJ2-3	CASSLYGHFTDTQYF
TRBV7-2	TRBJ1-2	CASSSMVLQGANTF
TRBV10-3	TRBJ1-3	CAISQGEGDTIYF
TRBV28	TRBJ2-7	CASSSPNYRSVEQYF
TRBV11-3	TRBJ2-5	CASSLVSGPSLETQYF
TRBV28	TRBJ2-7	CASRLPSVAYEQYF
TRBV29-1	TRBJ1-1	CSVKGTLNTEAFF
TRBV6-5	TRBJ1-5	CASSYSGRPMESKKPQHF
TRBV4-2	TRBJ1-5	CASSQVSGVDSNQPQHF
TRBV5-1	TRBJ1-2	CASSLPGNNYGYTF